The T cell receptor (beta chain) under discussion was sequenced for a study of radiation and T cells in renal cell carcinoma. Study observations and caveats: Top tumor clonotypes rose in blood 2 weeks post-radiation, then contracted. Baseline intratumoral clonotype presence is unknown without pretreatment biopsies.

On this clone itself: Its antigen is not known.

Profiled with immunoSEQ multiplex PCR; TCRdb holds only in-frame clones, not every one. The repertoire has some 97,000 clones, 84% of them found once; the top ten carry about 7.2%. The CDR3 contains 13 residues. Germline V lookup: CDR1 LNHDA, CDR2 SQIVND (reference sequence). Trimming cost V 7 bases and J 4 bases, with 13 bases left between them. Noted time point: blood 4 weeks post-SBRT, at nephrectomy. Treatment meaning: 15 Gy SBRT to primary tumor, nephrectomy 4 weeks later. Nephrectomy followed 15 Gy stereotactic body radiation by 4 weeks. The patient's renal cell carcinoma had clear cell pathology.

This chain uses TRBV19 with TRBJ1-2, with D perhaps matching TRBD1 (5 bases). Sequenced here: blood, sampled from a patient whose treatment included radiotherapy and nephrectomy. This clonotype was obtained from a man aged 60 to 75 with renal cell carcinoma. This CDR3 reads CASIGDGTYGYTF. The CDR3 nucleotides are TGTGCCAGTATAGGGGACGGAACCTATGGCTACACCTTC.